This T cell receptor beta chain was profiled in a study of technical replicates of blood from a few donors. Sequencing was performed with immunoSEQ multiplex PCR; in TCRdb, only in-frame clones are kept and a portion is missing. Here the sample spans 68,000 or so clones, roughly nine tenths being singletons. The germline gives CDR1 SEHNR, CDR2 FQNEAQ (reference sequence). The CDR3 has 18 residues. V gave up 0 bases and J gave up 4 bases; unmatched junction bases: 13. This clone has a single count. This clonotype originated in a human donor in good health. The chain links TRBV7-9 to TRBJ2-3, with 7 bases identical to TRBD2. Sequencing used T cells isolated from PBMCs. The CDR3 region is CASSLASPSGPQSDTQYF. The DNA of the CDR3 is TGTGCCAGCAGCTTAGCTTCACCTAGCGGACCTCAATCAGATACGCAGTATTTT.